This T cell receptor beta chain derives from a study of blood T cell repertoires in COVID-19. The overall study: Acute and convalescent COVID-19 samples came from the United States, Italy and Spain. Sources were T cells, B-cell-depleted T cells, or PBMCs; the material itself was cDNA or gDNA.

The CDR3 totals 17 residues. V lost 2 bases, J lost 4 bases, and 18 bases lay in between. CDR1 and CDR2 (germline): SGHTA, FQGNSA. The authors' processing: Amplification from reference gene primers served as the basis for estimated nucleated cell counts. TCRdb keeps only in-frame clones here, not all; method: immunoSEQ multiplex PCR. V and J calls and clone size are as listed in that table; D and trimming were resolved from the DNA. The sample has 230,000 or so clones, around four fifths seen once; the top ten hold just under 20%. The TCR sequence derives from a man under 40 with active or convalescent COVID-19. This chain connects TRBV7-2 to TRBJ2-1; D is possibly TRBD1 (6 bases). Sequencing input: peripheral blood. The chain's CDR3 is CASSLQGSAPRYNEQFF. The DNA for the CDR3 is TGTGCCAGCAGCTTACAGGGGTCGGCACCCCGATACAATGAGCAGTTCTTC.